This TCR beta chain was profiled in a study of T-cell memory formation after mild COVID-19. TCRdb redid the calling of the 5' RACE reads with MiXCR, one entry per CDR3 protein. Of 300,000 to 400,000 distinct CDR3 sequences listed, less than 20% are singletons. The length of the CDR3 is 17 residues. The germline V gene has CDR1 WSHSY and CDR2 SAAADI. V was pared by 7 bases and J by 5 bases, with 23 bases between. The sequence came from a man aged 18 to 30 who had mild COVID-19 (a few samples of this study predate the infection). Cell type and time point are not known. The sample taken for sequencing was PBMCs or a T cell subset sorted from them (not recorded which). The J gene is TRBJ2-2, the V gene TRBV10-2; a weak D match, TRBD2 (5 bases). The CDR3 sequence is CASTPPGSRRGTGELFF. The CDR3 DNA follows: TGCGCCAGCACCCCCCCAGGCAGTCGTCGGGGAACCGGGGAGCTGTTTTTT.